This entry lists 2 T cell receptor beta chains sequenced from one sample in a study of cytomegalovirus exposure and HLA in healthy donors. PCR amplification relied on 60 Vbeta primers (plus 13 Jbeta primers). Method: immunoSEQ multiplex PCR; TCRdb's copy keeps in-frame clones and lacks some. The sample lists about 200,000 clones, 65% to 85% seen once, with 2.5% to 3% in the top ten. Sequenced material: PBMCs. Receptor source: a man aged 25 to 40 in good health and CMV-seronegative.

The rearrangement links TRBV7-9 to TRBJ2-1; 9 nucleotides agree with TRBD1. V lost 8 bases and J lost 5; bases outside the gene matches: 7. This CDR3 has 14 amino acids. The germline V gene has CDR1 SEHNR and CDR2 FQNEAQ (reference sequence). DNA for the CDR3: TGTGCCAGCGGGGGGGACAGGGTCCACAATGAGCAGTTCTTC. Translating it yields CASGGDRVHNEQFF.

The V call is TRBV6-5, the J call TRBJ2-1; 13 positions agree with TRBD2. Germline trimming cut 2 bases from V and 9 bases from J; bases unmatched to any gene: 1. The CDR3 spans 14 residues. Germline V gene lookup returns CDR1 MNHEY and CDR2 SVGAGI. The CDR3 is CASSYGLAGVEQFF. CDR3 bases: TGTGCCAGCAGTTACGGACTAGCGGGGGTTGAGCAGTTCTTC.